This T cell receptor beta chain was identified in a study of regulatory T cells in long-lasting Graves disease. Study findings and constraints: Analysis covered peripheral blood alone, not thyroid tissue. Newly diagnosed disease favored TRBV20-1 and TRBJ2-1 over persistent disease.

Libraries of TCR beta came from iRepertoire HTBI primers plus Arm-PCR of CDR3 regions. TCRdb re-analysed the multiplex PCR reads in MiXCR, keeping a single row per CDR3 protein. Seen here are roughly 400,000 distinct CDR3 sequences, 21% observed once, and the top ten hold about 13%. V was trimmed by 5 bases and J by 9 bases, leaving 13 bases between them. Germline V lookup: CDR1 LGHDT, CDR2 YNNKEL (reference sequence). This CDR3 has 12 amino acids. Time point reported: persistent/refractory GD, antithyroid drugs over 5 years with positive TRAb. Extracted PBMC RNA gave rise to the TCR library. Concerning this clonotype: As yet, its antigen is unknown. Possible read error: a much larger clone is one base away.

The V and J genes are TRBV3-1 and TRBJ2-5; D may be TRBD2 (5 bases). This TCR came from a female donor with Graves disease. Sequenced here: peripheral blood mononuclear cells (PBMCs), sampled when the disease was refractory, from a patient treated with antithyroid drugs. The CDR3 spells CASSAPSRAQYF. The CDR3 nucleotides read TGTGCCAGCAGCGCCCCATCGAGGGCCCAGTACTTC.